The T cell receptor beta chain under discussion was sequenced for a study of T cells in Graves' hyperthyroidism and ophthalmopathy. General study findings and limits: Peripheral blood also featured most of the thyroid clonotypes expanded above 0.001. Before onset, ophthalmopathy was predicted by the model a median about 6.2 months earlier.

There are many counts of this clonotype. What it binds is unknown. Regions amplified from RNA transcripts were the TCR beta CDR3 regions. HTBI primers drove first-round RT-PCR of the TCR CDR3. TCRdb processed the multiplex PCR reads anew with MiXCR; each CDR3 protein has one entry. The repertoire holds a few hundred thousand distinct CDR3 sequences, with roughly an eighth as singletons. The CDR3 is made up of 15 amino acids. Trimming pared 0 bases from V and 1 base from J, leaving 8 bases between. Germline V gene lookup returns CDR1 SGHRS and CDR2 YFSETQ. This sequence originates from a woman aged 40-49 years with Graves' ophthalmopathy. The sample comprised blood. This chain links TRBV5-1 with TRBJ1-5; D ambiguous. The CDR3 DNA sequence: TGCGCCAGCAGCTTGGGGGATCGAAGCAATCAGCCCCAGCATTTT. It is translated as CASSLGDRSNQPQHF.